In this sample, the clone carrying this TCR beta chain turned up a few times. Its specificity is not known. The record originates from a study of blood T cells in healthy people across ages. Broader study findings: Strong correlation was found linking TCR beta diversity to naive T cell percentage. A greater number of naive CD4+ cells and higher diversity distinguished long-lived donors from aged donors.

Then a second PCR, running roughly 7 to 11 cycles, was carried out with a sample-barcoded 5' primer and a J-beta primer mix. TCRdb re-called the 5' RACE reads through MiXCR, storing one row per CDR3 protein. In the table there are about 690,000 distinct CDR3 sequences, 40% to 50% of which are singletons. The material sequenced was blood. This clonotype was obtained from a man older than 75 in good health.

The CDR3 is CASSYSGSNYGYTF. For the CDR3, the DNA is TGTGCCAGCAGTTACTCTGGCAGCAACTATGGCTACACCTTC. The chain employs TRBV6-2 or TRBV6-3 and TRBJ1-2, with D uncertain. V was pared by 0 bases and J by 2 bases, with 7 bases between. Germline assignment: CDR1 MNHEY and CDR2 SVGEGT. This CDR3 comprises 14 residues.